One and the same sample provided the 10 T cell receptor beta chains below, sequenced in a study of Tregs in tolerant kidney transplant recipients (dated by TCRdb to about 2019). Libraries were built with the immunoSEQ multiplex PCR assay. The source is immuneACCESS, and TCRdb retained only in-frame sequences with V and J called. Part of the clones is not carried over; for the studies checked, unresolved V genes explain less than half of this, and the remainder is unexplained. The sample data list tens of thousands of clones, and around 94% of these were observed just once. The top ten hold roughly 5% of the sample. The sequenced sample consisted of CD8+ T cells from blood. These TCRs come from a human donor in good health.

The chain employs TRBV7-2 and TRBJ1-2; 8 bases fit TRBD1. The V gene end was trimmed by 1 base and the J gene end by 6 bases; junction bases not matched to a gene: 1. The CDR3 contains 13 residues. Germline-derived CDR1 and CDR2 are SGHTA and FQGNSA. This chain's CDR3 is CASSLGTGNGYTF. CDR3 in DNA: TGTGCCAGCAGCTTAGGGACAGGGAATGGCTACACCTTC.

The rearrangement uses TRBV19 and TRBJ2-5; weak D call: TRBD1 (6 bases). This CDR3 has 13 residues. Looked up from germline, CDR1 is LNHDA and CDR2 is SQIVND (reference sequence). With 6 bases removed from V and 1 base from J, the gap between germline ends came to 9 bases. The CDR3 protein is CASSTGIQETQYF. The CDR3 coding sequence is TGTGCCAGTAGCACAGGGATCCAAGAGACCCAGTACTTC.

The chain recombines TRBV28 with TRBJ1-2; weak D call: TRBD1 (5 bases). Germline V CDR1 and CDR2: MDHEN, SYDVKM. V lost 4 bases, J lost 5 bases, and 17 bases lay in between. The length of the CDR3 is 15 residues. The CDR3: CASSWDGLASYGYTF. DNA of the CDR3: TGTGCCAGCAGTTGGGACGGCCTAGCTAGTTATGGCTACACCTTC.

The chain carries TRBV20-1 and TRBJ2-5; D ambiguous. This CDR3 is 10 amino acids long. Germline V lookup: CDR1 DFQATT, CDR2 SNEGSKA (reference sequence). V gave up 0 bases and J gave up 7 bases, with 3 bases separating them. The CDR3 DNA follows: TGCAGTGCTAGAGACGGGACCCAGTACTTC. Protein product: CSARDGTQYF.

This rearrangement joins TRBV2 to TRBJ1-2; D ambiguous. The CDR3 consists of 14 residues. V lost 3 bases, J lost 4 bases, and 12 bases lay in between. Germline loops: CDR1 SNHLY, CDR2 FYNNEI. The CDR3 reads CASSDRSSRYGYTF. Written as DNA, the CDR3 is TGTGCCAGCAGTGATCGGAGCAGCCGCTATGGCTACACCTTC.

Only one count was recorded for this clone. The rearrangement uses TRBV9 and TRBJ2-5; D perhaps matches TRBD2 (5 bases). The CDR3 consists of 16 residues. Trimming shortened V by 0 bases and J by 0 bases, and 12 bases separated the two germline ends. The germline V gene encodes CDR1 SGDLS and CDR2 YYNGEE. This CDR3 is CASSVVGRWYQETQYF. DNA of the CDR3: TGTGCCAGCAGCGTAGTTGGGAGATGGTACCAAGAGACCCAGTACTTC.

V and J are TRBV11-3 and TRBJ2-1, with TRBD1 matching over 9 bases. The CDR3 has 15 amino acids. From germline, CDR1 is SGHNT and CDR2 YENEEA. V was clipped by 2 bases and J by 6 bases; unmatched bases: 5. The CDR3 is CASSLTLGQGNEQFF. The CDR3 DNA sequence: TGTGCCAGCAGCTTAACCCTGGGACAGGGCAATGAGCAGTTCTTC.

This sequence joins TRBV2 and TRBJ2-2; D is perhaps TRBD2 (5 bases). V was trimmed by 2 bases and J by 5 bases, leaving 12 bases between them. Germline V gives CDR1 SNHLY, CDR2 FYNNEI. This CDR3 has 15 residues. The CDR3 loop is CASSEPTSLTGELFF. The CDR3 nucleotides are TGTGCCAGCAGTGAACCCACTAGTTTAACCGGGGAGCTGTTTTTT.

The genes are TRBV29-1 and TRBJ2-5, with 10 positions matching TRBD1. With V trimmed by 3 bases and J by 5 bases, 9 bases remained unmatched. Germline V gene lookup returns CDR1 SQVTM and CDR2 ANQGSEA. The CDR3 contains 15 residues. CDR3 sequence (DNA): TGCAGCGTTGAGACTTGGGACAGGGGTGGCGAGACCCAGTACTTC. Encoded protein: CSVETWDRGGETQYF.

The rearrangement joins TRBV2 to TRBJ2-7, with D perhaps matching TRBD1 (6 bases). The CDR3 loop spans 13 amino acids. CDR1 SNHLY and CDR2 FYNNEI come from the germline V gene. Trimming pared 2 bases from V and 3 bases from J, leaving 8 bases between. CDR3 residues: CASSEYRDYEQYF. CDR3 coding DNA: TGTGCCAGCAGTGAATACAGGGACTACGAGCAGTACTTC.